The present entry profiles one T cell receptor (beta chain) with its context. Its antigen is unknown. Sequenced by immunoSEQ multiplex PCR; TCRdb stores in-frame clones only, minus some. The sample shows 55,000 to 70,000 clones, 75% to 85% of them seen only once. The CDR3 contains 20 residues. V lost 1 base and J lost 5; bases outside the gene matches: 17. CDR1 is LNHDA and CDR2 is SQIVND in the germline V gene (reference sequence). Individuals having autoimmune disease history or systemic immunosuppression were not enrolled. The entry originates in a study of OX40 agonist ivuxolimab in advanced cancers. The study, taken as a whole, reports: Doses of 0.1 to 3.0 mg/kg were accompanied by clonal expansion of CD4+ and CD8+ blood T cells by week 6. In CD8+ T cells, expanded clones were on average more numerous than in CD4+.

Sequences were derived from CD4+ or CD8+ T cells sorted from blood, sampled in a trial of the OX40 agonist ivuxolimab. The TCR sequence derives from an adult with an advanced solid tumor such as melanoma, head and neck, liver or kidney cancer. J is TRBJ1-2 and V is TRBV19; 12 bases fit TRBD1. CDR3 nucleotide sequence: TGTGCCAGTAGTATAGCTGGCCCCCCGGGACAGGGGGCCGCTGTATATGGCTACACCTTC. This encodes CASSIAGPPGQGAAVYGYTF.